Listed below are T cell receptor beta chains from one sample, sequenced in a study of T-cell reconstitution after alpha-beta-depleted transplantation in children. TCRdb recomputed calls from the PCR reads with MiXCR, one row per CDR3 protein. Among some 180,000 distinct CDR3 sequences listed, roughly 7.1% were seen once. The source material was PBMCs, sampled before TCRalphabeta/CD19-depleted stem cell transplant. All receptors derive from a boy under 10 years old with acute lymphoblastic leukemia, due to receive a stem cell transplant. CDR3s include the opening cysteine and the closing phenylalanine or tryptophan. D genes are given only for firm matches. Clone size, where shown, is once, few, many, or a class for clones that have expanded.

clone size: many; J gene: TRBJ2-7; V gene: TRBV4-3; D gene: .; CDR3 protein: CASSQDIRDYEQYF; CDR3 DNA: TGCGCCAGCAGCCAAGATATTCGCGACTACGAGCAGTACTTC
clone size: many; J gene: TRBJ2-3; V gene: TRBV12-3/TRBV12-4; D gene: .; CDR3 protein: CASSNSGADTQYF; CDR3 DNA: TGTGCCAGCAGCAATTCGGGGGCAGATACGCAGTATTTT
clone size: many; J gene: TRBJ2-7; V gene: TRBV28; D gene: TRBD1; CDR3 protein: CASSLWGTGSYEQYF; CDR3 DNA: TGTGCCAGCAGTTTATGGGGGACAGGGTCCTACGAGCAGTACTTC
clone size: few; J gene: TRBJ2-5; V gene: TRBV27; D gene: .; CDR3 protein: CASSLAPGLWETQYF; CDR3 DNA: TGTGCCAGCAGTTTGGCCCCCGGGCTGTGGGAGACCCAGTACTTC
clone size: many; J gene: TRBJ2-2; V gene: TRBV6-4; D gene: .; CDR3 protein: CASSDSGDTGELFF; CDR3 DNA: TGTGCCAGCAGTGACTCAGGGGACACCGGGGAGCTGTTTTTT
clone size: many; J gene: TRBJ2-1; V gene: TRBV2; D gene: .; CDR3 protein: CASSVLSGDEQFF; CDR3 DNA: TGTGCCAGCAGTGTATTATCGGGAGATGAGCAGTTCTTC
clone size: many; J gene: TRBJ2-3; V gene: TRBV29-1; D gene: .; CDR3 protein: CSVEGIADSDTQYF; CDR3 DNA: TGCAGCGTTGAGGGTATCGCTGACTCGGATACGCAGTATTTT
clone size: many; J gene: TRBJ2-1; V gene: TRBV7-8; D gene: .; CDR3 protein: CASSLVGPWAYNEQFF; CDR3 DNA: TGTGCCAGCAGCTTAGTCGGGCCTTGGGCCTACAATGAGCAGTTCTTC
clone size: many; J gene: TRBJ2-2; V gene: TRBV12-3/TRBV12-4; D gene: .; CDR3 protein: CASSLPLGSWAGELFF; CDR3 DNA: TGTGCCAGCAGTTTACCCCTAGGTAGCTGGGCCGGGGAGCTGTTTTTT
clone size: few; J gene: TRBJ2-1; V gene: TRBV5-1; D gene: .; CDR3 protein: CASTRAPENEQFF; CDR3 DNA: TGCGCCAGCACACGGGCTCCTGAGAATGAGCAGTTCTTC
clone size: few; J gene: TRBJ1-1; V gene: TRBV7-2; D gene: .; CDR3 protein: CASSPIRPNTEAFF; CDR3 DNA: TGTGCCAGCAGCCCAATCAGACCTAACACTGAAGCTTTCTTT
clone size: many; J gene: TRBJ2-2; V gene: TRBV5-1; D gene: TRBD2; CDR3 protein: CASREPGLEAGELFF; CDR3 DNA: TGCGCCAGCAGGGAGCCGGGACTAGAGGCCGGGGAGCTGTTTTTT
clone size: few; J gene: TRBJ2-5; V gene: TRBV28; D gene: .; CDR3 protein: CASSMGGGGVGSLETQYF; CDR3 DNA: TGTGCCAGCAGCATGGGGGGAGGGGGAGTCGGAAGTCTGGAGACCCAGTACTTC
clone size: many; J gene: TRBJ2-5; V gene: TRBV7-2; D gene: .; CDR3 protein: CASSLVWETQYF; CDR3 DNA: TGTGCCAGCAGCTTAGTCTGGGAGACCCAGTACTTC
clone size: few; J gene: TRBJ2-2; V gene: TRBV15; D gene: TRBD1; CDR3 protein: CATIRDSNTGELFF; CDR3 DNA: TGTGCCACCATTAGGGACAGTAACACCGGGGAGCTGTTTTTT
clone size: .; J gene: TRBJ2-7; V gene: TRBV5-1; D gene: .; CDR3 protein: CASSLDDTYEQYF; CDR3 DNA: TGCGCCAGCAGCTTGGACGACACCTACGAGCAGTACTTC
clone size: few; J gene: TRBJ2-3; V gene: TRBV19; D gene: .; CDR3 protein: CASSKGVGRTDTQYF; CDR3 DNA: TGTGCCAGTAGTAAGGGAGTGGGGAGGACAGATACGCAGTATTTT
clone size: few; J gene: TRBJ1-1; V gene: TRBV3-1; D gene: .; CDR3 protein: CASSQVKQSEAFF; CDR3 DNA: TGTGCCAGCAGCCAAGTGAAACAGAGTGAAGCTTTCTTT
clone size: many; J gene: TRBJ1-5; V gene: TRBV12-3/TRBV12-4; D gene: TRBD1; CDR3 protein: CASSRGTGNQPQHF; CDR3 DNA: TGTGCCAGCAGTCGCGGGACAGGGAATCAGCCCCAGCATTTT
clone size: many; J gene: TRBJ2-1; V gene: TRBV29-1; D gene: .; CDR3 protein: CSVPLAGTNNEQFF; CDR3 DNA: TGCAGCGTTCCGTTGGCCGGGACCAACAATGAGCAGTTCTTC
clone size: .; J gene: TRBJ2-1; V gene: TRBV6-6; D gene: TRBD2; CDR3 protein: CASSPREDPFF; CDR3 DNA: TGTGCCAGCAGTCCCCGGGAGGATCCGTTCTTC
clone size: many; J gene: TRBJ2-6; V gene: TRBV11-2; D gene: .; CDR3 protein: CASSLVRGVGSGANVLTF; CDR3 DNA: TGTGCCAGCAGCTTAGTTAGGGGTGTAGGTTCTGGGGCCAACGTCCTGACTTTC
clone size: many; J gene: TRBJ1-1; V gene: TRBV20-1; D gene: .; CDR3 protein: CSARSPALNTEAFF; CDR3 DNA: TGCAGTGCTAGGTCCCCGGCCCTGAACACTGAAGCTTTCTTT
clone size: .; J gene: TRBJ2-1; V gene: TRBV11-1; D gene: .; CDR3 protein: CASSLGAPLTGSYNEQFF; CDR3 DNA: TGTGCCAGCAGCTTAGGTGCCCCCCTTACGGGGTCCTACAATGAGCAGTTCTTC
clone size: .; J gene: TRBJ2-2; V gene: TRBV5-1; D gene: .; CDR3 protein: CASSSRPGLSPGELFF; CDR3 DNA: TGCGCCAGCAGCAGCAGGCCGGGACTGTCGCCCGGGGAGCTGTTTTTT
clone size: many; J gene: TRBJ1-2; V gene: TRBV29-1; D gene: TRBD1; CDR3 protein: CSVDRGWVDGYTF; CDR3 DNA: TGCAGCGTGGACAGGGGCTGGGTAGATGGCTACACCTTC